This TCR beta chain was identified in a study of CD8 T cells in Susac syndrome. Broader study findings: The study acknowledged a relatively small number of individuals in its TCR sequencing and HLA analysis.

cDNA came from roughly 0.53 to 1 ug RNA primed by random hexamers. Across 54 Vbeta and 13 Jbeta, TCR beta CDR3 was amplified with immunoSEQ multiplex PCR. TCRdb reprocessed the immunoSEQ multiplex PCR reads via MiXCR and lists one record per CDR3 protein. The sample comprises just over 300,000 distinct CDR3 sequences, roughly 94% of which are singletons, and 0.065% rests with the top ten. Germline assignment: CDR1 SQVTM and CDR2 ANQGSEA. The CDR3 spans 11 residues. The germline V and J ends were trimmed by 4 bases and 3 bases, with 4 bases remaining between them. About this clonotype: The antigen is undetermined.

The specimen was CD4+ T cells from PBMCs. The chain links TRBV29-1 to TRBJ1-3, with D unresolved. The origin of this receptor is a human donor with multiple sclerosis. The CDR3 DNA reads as TGCAGCGTTGGTAGTGGAAACACCATATATTTT. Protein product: CSVGSGNTIYF. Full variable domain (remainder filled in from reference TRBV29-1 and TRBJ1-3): SAVISQKPSRDICQRGTSLTIQCQVDSQVTMMFWYRQQPGQSLTLIATANQGSEATYESGFVIDKFPISRPNLTFSTLTVSNMSPEDSSIYLCSVGSGNTIYFGEGSWLTVV.